This is a list of T cell receptor beta chains from one sample in a study of blood T cells in healthy people across ages. TCRdb called the 5' RACE reads again in MiXCR, with one record for every CDR3 protein. The sample shows 1 million to 1.2 million distinct CDR3 sequences, about two fifths of them seen only once. Sequences were obtained from blood. Source of these receptors: a man aged 18 to 35 in good health. Each CDR3 is given with its conserved first and last residue. Fields, in order: V gene, D gene, J gene, CDR3 protein. A D gene is named only where the DNA matches it firmly.

TRBV7-3	TRBD2	TRBJ2-5	CASSLSLASGEETQYF
TRBV7-9	NA	TRBJ2-1	CASSLEGVHTNEQFF
TRBV28	TRBD2	TRBJ2-1	CASRPGGSYNEQFF
TRBV15	TRBD1	TRBJ1-5	CATSTGQAINQPQHF
TRBV29-1	NA	TRBJ2-5	CSGVGTQETQYF
TRBV7-2	NA	TRBJ1-2	CASSLNGAGASYGYTF
TRBV6-5	TRBD1	TRBJ1-2	CASSSGTGSGGYTF
TRBV10-3	NA	TRBJ1-5	CAISGGGRGGDQPQHF
TRBV5-1	NA	TRBJ2-1	CASSLWSGYKNNNEQFF
TRBV5-4	TRBD2	TRBJ2-3	CASSSGLAFLPDTQYF
TRBV11-2	TRBD2	TRBJ2-1	CASSFLSGLGVSEQFF
TRBV7-8	TRBD2	TRBJ2-3	CASSSFKETAGPPLSTDTQYF
TRBV25-1	TRBD1	TRBJ1-5	CASSVDRVSNQPQHF
TRBV24-1	NA	TRBJ2-3	CATSENVLGDTQYF
TRBV20-1	TRBD1	TRBJ2-7	CSAPTPGQGSVSYEQYF
TRBV6-2/TRBV6-3	TRBD2	TRBJ2-1	CASSYPTSGLYNEQFF
TRBV27	NA	TRBJ1-2	CASGPNGAGNYGYTF
TRBV20-1	NA	TRBJ2-7	CSAQDSSSYEQYF
TRBV5-1	TRBD1	TRBJ2-5	CASSLGQGSKRWYF
TRBV3-1	NA	NA	CAGSQEGTFGETQYF
TRBV5-6	NA	TRBJ1-2	CASHKERESGYTF
TRBV11-2	TRBD1	TRBJ2-7	CTSSLGQDTYEQYF
TRBV29-1	NA	TRBJ2-7	CSVERGDEQYF
TRBV5-1	NA	TRBJ1-2	CASSLAQDPLNYGYTF
TRBV12-3/TRBV12-4	TRBD2	TRBJ2-7	CASSFPASGGYMNEQYF
TRBV12-3/TRBV12-4	NA	TRBJ2-1	CASSLAVGEDEQFF
TRBV14	NA	TRBJ1-2	CASSPIFWDHQRGGYTF
TRBV27	TRBD2	TRBJ2-3	CASSLLTAGGPTDTQYF
TRBV9	TRBD1	TRBJ1-4	CASSSGQVPNEKLFF
TRBV6-1	NA	TRBJ1-1	CAGRNSGHVLNTEAFF
TRBV6-5	NA	TRBJ2-7	CASSYPADHLNEQYF
TRBV3-1	NA	TRBJ2-2	CASSQHPLLAQELFF
TRBV27	NA	TRBJ1-1	CASSLSTRPLGDTEAFF
TRBV12-3/TRBV12-4	NA	TRBJ1-4	CANRINGEKLFF
TRBV4-1	TRBD1	TRBJ2-5	CASSDGPGQGETQYF
TRBV3-1	NA	TRBJ2-7	CASSPGGAEQYF
TRBV6-5	NA	TRBJ1-5	CASSSDTQSNQPQHF
TRBV7-8	NA	TRBJ1-5	CASSLVTGEDSNQPQHF
TRBV13	NA	TRBJ2-5	CASSEDPGVNEQYF
TRBV20-1	NA	TRBJ2-2	CSAISGIGTGELFF
TRBV20-1	TRBD1	TRBJ1-4	CSASTGTGGMKLFF
TRBV20-1	NA	TRBJ2-1	CSAREGSGYNEQFF
TRBV18	NA	TRBJ1-2	CASSPREQRLRGYTF
TRBV28	TRBD1	TRBJ2-3	CASRTGYTDTQYF
TRBV12-3/TRBV12-4	NA	TRBJ2-1	CASSSRGDEQFF
TRBV19	NA	TRBJ2-2	CASREGINSGELFF
TRBV4-2	NA	TRBJ2-2	CASSQSTKANTGELFF
TRBV4-3	NA	TRBJ2-5	CASSQGWRGHFGTQYF
TRBV7-9	NA	TRBJ1-1	CASSFFGHELMNTEAFF
TRBV5-1	NA	TRBJ1-2	CASGDQGPSDYGYTF
TRBV10-2	NA	TRBJ1-2	CASSESKQRLGYTF
TRBV12-3/TRBV12-4	NA	NA	CASRGGGETQYF
TRBV15	NA	TRBJ1-1	CATSYRPLSGTEAFF
TRBV4-2	TRBD1	TRBJ1-4	CASSRGQGPSEKLFF